The next 27 T cell receptor beta chains were all read from a single sample in a study of T-cell memory formation after mild COVID-19. TCRdb used MiXCR to reprocess the 5' RACE reads, holding one entry per CDR3 protein. The sample yields hundreds of thousands of distinct CDR3 sequences, just over 20% seen once. Sequencing was performed on PBMCs or a T cell subset sorted from them (not recorded which). The origin of the receptors is an adult woman who had mild COVID-19 (a few samples of this study predate the infection). Cell type and time point are not known.

This chain connects TRBV5-1 to TRBJ1-5; unclear D gene. The CDR3 is 17 amino acids. V was cut by 2 bases and J by 0 bases, with 15 bases left in between. Germline V gene data show CDR1 as SGHRS and CDR2 as YFSETQ. The DNA for the CDR3 is TGCGCCAGCAGCTTCGGGCCAGCGGAGAATAGCAATCAGCCCCAGCATTTT. The encoded protein is CASSFGPAENSNQPQHF.

This chain links TRBV4-1 with TRBJ2-7; 12 positions match TRBD1. Germline V CDR1 and CDR2: MGHRA, YSYEKL. The CDR3 runs 15 residues. Trimming cost V 6 bases and J 2 bases; bases outside gene matches: 5. Here the CDR3 reads CASRPGTGGPYEQYF. The CDR3 DNA reads as TGCGCCAGCAGACCCGGGACAGGGGGCCCCTACGAGCAGTACTTC.

This clonotype was observed once. This chain joins TRBV20-1 and TRBJ1-2, with 9 bases fitting TRBD1. V lost 8 bases to trimming and J lost 3 bases; unmatched junction nucleotides: 7. The CDR3 loop spans 13 amino acids. Per the germline V gene, CDR1 is DFQATT and CDR2 is SNEGSKA (reference sequence). The CDR3 nucleotides read TGCAGTACAAAACAGGGGGCGGACTATGGCTACACCTTC. It specifies CSTKQGADYGYTF.

The chain carries TRBV9 and TRBJ2-1; 12 bases agree with TRBD2. From germline, CDR1 is SGDLS and CDR2 YYNGEE. With V trimmed by 5 bases and J by 7 bases, 4 bases remained unmatched. The CDR3 runs to 14 residues. Here the CDR3 reads CASSKTSGGNEQFF. CDR3 nucleotide sequence: TGTGCCAGCAGTAAAACTAGCGGGGGGAATGAGCAGTTCTTC.

The rearrangement uses TRBV7-9 and TRBJ2-6; D not certain. Germline V lookup: CDR1 SEHNR, CDR2 FQNEAQ (reference sequence). V dropped 5 bases and J dropped 0 bases, with 8 bases sitting between them. The CDR3 has 15 amino acids. DNA for the CDR3: TGTGCCAGCAGCAAGTGGTCCTCTGGGGCCAACGTCCTGACTTTC. It specifies CASSKWSSGANVLTF. The whole variable domain, remainder taken from reference TRBV7-9 and TRBJ2-6, is DTGVSQNPRHKITKRGQNVTFRCDPISEHNRLYWYRQTLGQGPEFLTYFQNEAQLEKSRLLSDRFSAERPKGSFSTLEIQRTEQGDSAMYLCASSKWSSGANVLTFGAGSRLTVL.

In this sample, this clonotype turned up a few times. CDR3 protein: CASSFSDGGIEAFF. The DNA for the CDR3 is TGTGCCAGCAGTTTCTCGGACGGGGGAATCGAAGCTTTCTTT. This sequence joins TRBV27 and TRBJ1-1, with D tentatively TRBD1 (5 bases). Trimming left V 3 bases short and J 8 bases short, with 16 bases between. The CDR3 has 14 residues. Germline-derived CDR1 and CDR2 are MNHEY and SMNVEV (reference sequence).

The chain recombines TRBV5-6 with TRBJ1-5; D gene uncertain. In germline, CDR1 is SGHDT, CDR2 YYEEEE. Trimming shortened V by 6 bases and J by 4 bases, and 14 bases separated the two germline ends. This CDR3 contains 14 residues. CDR3 region: CASNLGGRNQPQHF. CDR3 in DNA: TGTGCCAGCAACCTAGGTGGGCGAAATCAGCCCCAGCATTTT.

CDR3 nucleotides: TGTGCCAGCAACCGAGGGAGTGTGGGCGAGCAGTACTTC. Encoded protein: CASNRGSVGEQYF. The rearrangement joins TRBV6-2 or TRBV6-3 to TRBJ2-7, with a tentative D call TRBD2 (5 bases). The germline V gene has CDR1 MNHEY and CDR2 SVGEGT. There are 13 residues in the CDR3. V was clipped by 7 bases and J by 6 bases, with 16 bases between them.

This clonotype was seen a few times. This chain connects TRBV20-1 to TRBJ2-2; D gene uncertain. Germline V lookup: CDR1 DFQATT, CDR2 SNEGSKA (reference sequence). V lost 4 bases to trimming and J lost 0 bases, with 9 bases between them. The CDR3 has 14 residues. CDR3 nucleotide sequence: TGCAGTGCTATCAGACGCACGAACACCGGGGAGCTGTTTTTT. It codes for CSAIRRTNTGELFF.

CDR3 nucleotide sequence: TGTGCCAGCAGTTACAACGGGGGGATCCAGTATTTT. Translated: CASSYNGGIQYF. The rearrangement links TRBV7-8 to TRBJ2-3; 7 bases line up with TRBD2. The CDR3 consists of 12 residues. CDR1 and CDR2 (germline): SGHVS, FQNEAQ. The J segment lost 12 bases and the V segment lost 6 bases, leaving 9 bases of the junction unmatched.

The V and J genes are TRBV7-9 and TRBJ2-5; 12 bases are shared with TRBD1. V dropped 5 bases and J dropped 5; count of bases not matched to a gene: 9. CDR1 SEHNR and CDR2 FQNEAQ come from the germline V gene (reference sequence). This CDR3 has 16 residues. CDR3 nucleotides: TGTGCCAGCAGCCGCACCGGGACAGGGGGCAGGGAGACCCAGTACTTC. It specifies CASSRTGTGGRETQYF.

The table lists this clonotype with a few counts. J is TRBJ2-1 and V is TRBV19; 14 nucleotides line up with TRBD2. Germline loops: CDR1 LNHDA, CDR2 SQIVND (reference sequence). The ends lost 5 bases at V and 9 bases at J; junction bases unmatched: 6. The CDR3 has 15 amino acids. This chain's CDR3 is CASSLTSGREGEQFF. The CDR3 DNA sequence: TGTGCCAGTAGTCTGACTAGCGGGAGGGAGGGTGAGCAGTTCTTC.

This clonotype was seen only a few times. The gene calls are TRBV7-2 and TRBJ2-7; D may match TRBD1 or TRBD2 (6 bases each). This CDR3 comprises 15 residues. V lost 5 bases, J lost 9 bases, and 23 bases lay in between. The V gene's germline CDR1 is SGHTA and CDR2 FQGNSA. The CDR3 sequence: CASSPRREGGLPQYF. CDR3 nucleotides: TGTGCCAGCAGCCCTAGGCGGGAAGGGGGGCTCCCGCAGTACTTC. Using reference TRBV7-2 and TRBJ2-7 for the parts outside the CDR3, the full variable domain is GAGVSQSPSNKVTEKGKDVELRCDPISGHTALYWYRQSLGQGLEFLIYFQGNSAPDKSGLPSDRFSAERTGGSVSTLTIQRTQQEDSAVYLCASSPRREGGLPQYFGPGTRLTVT.

This clonotype was counted between two and nine times. The rearrangement joins TRBV27 to TRBJ1-5; D remains ambiguous. Trimming left V 0 bases short and J 0 bases short, with 9 bases between. The CDR3 has 16 residues. Germline CDR1 MNHEY, CDR2 SMNVEV (reference sequence). The CDR3 loop reads CASSLSLHYSNQPQHF. DNA of the CDR3: TGTGCCAGCAGTTTATCTTTACACTATAGCAATCAGCCCCAGCATTTT.

This clonotype showed up just a few times. V is TRBV6-5 and J is TRBJ2-2; D is unresolved. CDR3 length equals 13 residues. Trimming left V 6 bases short and J 6 bases short, with 11 bases between. The V gene's germline CDR1 is MNHEY and CDR2 SVGAGI. CDR3 sequence (DNA): TGTGCCAGCAGCTTAAGTTTCGCCGGGGAGCTGTTTTTT. Amino acids: CASSLSFAGELFF.

The rearrangement uses TRBV27 and TRBJ1-2; D perhaps matches TRBD1 (5 bases). V lost 2 bases and J lost 6, with 22 bases in between. CDR1 and CDR2 (germline): MNHEY, SMNVEV (reference sequence). The CDR3 sequence is 17 residues long. For the CDR3, the DNA is TGTGCCAGCAGTTTAATTGGCAGGGCTCCCTCGTCGGATGGCTACACCTTC. It specifies CASSLIGRAPSSDGYTF.

The chain combines TRBV24-1 with TRBJ2-1, with 9 bases fitting TRBD1. This CDR3 spans 14 amino acids. Trimming took 7 bases from V and 8 from J; bases not matched to a gene: 8. Germline assignment: CDR1 KGHDR and CDR2 SFDVKD. CDR3 nucleotide sequence: TGTGCCACCAGGGGACAGGGTAATATGTATGAGCAGTTCTTC. It translates to CATRGQGNMYEQFF.

The table lists this clonotype with a count of one. The limits of the CDR3 on the DNA are not certain, so only TCRdb's listed CDR3 is given. This chain's CDR3 is CASSSGAQFF. This chain links TRBV6-5 with TRBJ2-1; the D call in the table, TRBD1, was not verified against the DNA. Germline V gene data show CDR1 as MNHEY and CDR2 as SVGAGI. The CDR3 is 10 residues long, ends included.

The CDR3 sequence is CASSSTRGVHYEQYF. CDR3 sequence (DNA): TGTGCCAGCTCTTCGACCCGTGGCGTGCACTACGAGCAGTACTTC. The chain couples TRBV3-1 to TRBJ2-7; D gene unclear. Per the germline V gene, CDR1 is LGHDT and CDR2 is YNNKEL (reference sequence). Trimming cost V 8 bases and J 3 bases, with 20 bases left between them. The CDR3 covers 15 residues.

This chain uses TRBV24-1 with TRBJ1-1; D not resolved. Looked up from germline, CDR1 is KGHDR and CDR2 is SFDVKD. The CDR3 covers 14 residues. Trimming left V 4 bases short and J 4 bases short, with 12 bases between. This CDR3 reads CATSDPGWGTEAFF. The CDR3 DNA is TGTGCCACCAGTGACCCGGGATGGGGCACTGAAGCTTTCTTT.

This clonotype occurred a few times. This chain uses TRBV5-1 with TRBJ1-5, with D possibly TRBD1 on 5 matching bases. Per germline, CDR1 SGHRS and CDR2 YFSETQ. V lost 0 bases to trimming and J lost 1 base, with 8 bases between them. This CDR3 region has 15 residues. The chain's CDR3 is CASSLVPGSNQPQHF. DNA for the CDR3: TGCGCCAGCAGCTTGGTGCCAGGGAGCAATCAGCCCCAGCATTTT.

The V and J genes are TRBV4-1 and TRBJ2-4; D not certain. V was shortened by 1 base and J by 6 bases, with 13 bases between the two germline ends. Germline-derived CDR1 and CDR2 are MGHRA and YSYEKL. The CDR3 spans 15 residues. CDR3 region: CASSQVAPDANIQYF. The DNA for the CDR3 is TGCGCCAGCAGCCAAGTGGCCCCTGATGCAAACATTCAGTACTTC.

This chain uses TRBV30 with TRBJ2-2; the D is unclear. Trimming removed 5 bases from V and 5 bases from J, with 6 bases in between. The germline gives CDR1 GTSNPN, CDR2 SVGIG (reference sequence). The CDR3 contains 11 residues. The CDR3 spells CAWPTTGELFF. CDR3 bases: TGTGCCTGGCCGACTACCGGGGAGCTGTTTTTT.

The sample holds a few counts of this clonotype. The chain couples TRBV7-8 to TRBJ2-5; D gene unclear. CDR1 is SGHVS, CDR2 FQNEAQ, per germline. The CDR3 has 13 residues. V gave up 4 bases and J gave up 4 bases, with 10 bases separating them. CDR3: CASSWGVTETQYF. CDR3 sequence (DNA): TGTGCCAGCAGCTGGGGTGTAACAGAGACCCAGTACTTC.

This clonotype was detected only a few times. J is TRBJ1-4 and V is TRBV28; D is unresolved. Germline CDR1 and CDR2: MDHEN and SYDVKM. The CDR3 length is 11 residues. With 3 bases removed from V and 11 bases from J, the gap between germline ends came to 7 bases. The CDR3 DNA reads TGTGCCAGCAGTTTCGACCGGAAACTGTTTTTT. Translating gives CASSFDRKLFF.

The J gene is TRBJ2-5, the V gene TRBV6-5; the match to TRBD2 covers 9 bases. This CDR3 is built from 20 residues. With V trimmed by 0 bases and J by 7 bases, 21 bases remained unmatched. CDR1 is MNHEY, CDR2 SVGAGI, per germline. CDR3 protein: CASSYSDPRRLAGWSGTQYF. The DNA for the CDR3 is TGTGCCAGCAGTTACTCGGACCCGAGGAGGCTAGCGGGATGGTCTGGGACCCAGTACTTC.

This clonotype was seen more than once but under ten times. The chain couples TRBV20-1 to TRBJ1-3; 8 nucleotides agree with TRBD1. The germline V gene encodes CDR1 DFQATT and CDR2 SNEGSKA (reference sequence). This CDR3 is built from 15 residues. Trimming at V came to 6 bases and at J to 3 bases, leaving 10 bases not matched to a gene. CDR3 DNA: TGCAGTGCCAAGTCCGGGACAGGCGGTGGAAACACCATATATTTT. Translating it yields CSAKSGTGGGNTIYF.